The sequence of this T cell receptor (beta chain) was determined in a study of tumor-infiltrating lymphocytes in primary liver carcinoma (dated 2017 in TCRdb). About the investigation overall: Surgical resection was performed in China between late 2015 and 2016 on 5 or 6 patients with histopathologically diagnosed primary liver carcinoma. Hepatocellular carcinoma (four) or combined HCC and intrahepatic cholangiocarcinoma (one) was present in the five patients, who were three men and two women aged 30 to 69 years. Tumors of the five patients were stage T1-T3 N0M0 with maximum diameters of roughly 4.2 to 10 cm. Each sample produced roughly 3.65 to 7.5 million productive TCRbeta reads, and read depth showed no significant difference between tissue types. The study combined TCRbeta repertoire sequencing, expression microarrays and whole-exome sequencing across five regions of each liver tumor, with adjacent normal tissue and blood. A total of roughly 35 specimens from 5 patients went through TCRbeta repertoire sequencing, namely 25 tumor regions, 5 adjacent noncancerous liver tissues and 5 peripheral blood samples. Repertoires from technical replicates were highly reproducible, with mean shared-clone rates roughly 0.89 and correlation coefficients above 0.98.

The CDR3 has 15 amino acids, counting the end cysteine and phenylalanine. Kept here is only the CDR3 DNA, which spans 45 bases and is read in frame from base 1. Taken from the germline V gene, the CDR1 and CDR2 loops are MNHNS and SASEGT. About this clonotype itself: Its target antigen remains unknown. Being one base from a much bigger clone, this may be a read error.

Blood RNA was extracted from unsorted whole blood with TRIzol reagent; germline DNA came from the DNeasy Blood & Tissue kit. Patients had chronic HBV infection and were treatment-naive at sampling. Before surgery, 3 to 4.5 milliliters of peripheral blood were collected into K2EDTA tubes. Using a constant-region primer and ProtoScript II reverse transcriptase, TCRbeta-specific cDNA was reverse-transcribed from approximately 0.5 ug total RNA. Three nested multiplex PCR rounds, following a slightly modified ARM-PCR procedure, were used to build the TCRbeta libraries. Each of the first two PCR rounds ran for about 10 cycles and used multiplex TRBV1-TRBV30 forward primers together with a Cbeta reverse primer. Sample barcodes and Illumina adapters were attached in a final 25-cycle PCR using Deep VentR polymerase. Amplicons of 200-500 bp were gel-purified with a QIAquick gel extraction kit before sequencing. The TCRbeta amplicons were sequenced with 250-bp paired-end reads on an Illumina HiSeq 2500. As for the authors' bioinformatics: Trimmomatic v0.33 was used to quality-trim the reads, and FLASH v1.2.11 was used to merge paired reads so that full CDR3 sequences could be recovered. MiGEC v1.2.1b assigned V, D and J germline segments to the rearranged TCRbeta sequences. Clonotype statistics and Shannon-Wiener diversity indices were calculated with VDJtools v1.0.0. To reduce sampling bias, subsequent analyses other than the diversity analysis used only the 250 most abundant clonotypes in each sample. TCRdb reran the public reads through fastp at Q25 and MiXCR, keeping productive beta chains. Each CDR3 protein gets just one entry, which takes the most common genes and DNA from the rows behind it. The V and J calls and clone size come from TCRdb's table, not from the authors' own analysis. In all, the sample holds about 200,000 distinct CDR3 sequences, and about two thirds of those were seen once. Around 7.1% of the sample rests with the top ten.

What the research found in general, with its limitations: Comparison of CD4+ and CD8+ T cell repertoires was precluded by the use of bulk unsorted samples. Consistent with antigen-driven expansion, pairs of tumor regions showed higher repertoire overlap (mean roughly 35%) than either tumor-adjacent pairs (around 17%) or tumor-blood pairs (around 15%). The study included only five patients, and the authors note findings should be validated in a larger study. Compared with blood, tumors had a significantly larger share of the repertoire taken up by the top 250 clones (p = 0.039). Because sequencing covered only the TCR beta chain and unpaired alpha chains were not captured, true repertoire diversity is likely underestimated.

The V and J segments used are TRBV6-1 and TRBJ2-7; tentative D gene TRBD2, with 7 bases matching. This clonotype was obtained from a woman aged 60-75 years with primary liver carcinoma and hepatitis B virus infection. The sample was peripheral blood. The nucleotide sequence reads as follows: TGTGCCGGCAGTGAAATCCCAGGGGCGGGGGCCGAGCAGTACTTC. Its amino acids are CAGSEIPGAGAEQYF.